This is a list of T cell receptor beta chains from one sample in a study of cytomegalovirus exposure and HLA in healthy donors. Clones were sequenced by immunoSEQ multiplex PCR, and TCRdb holds only the in-frame ones, with some missing. The table lists about 70,000 clones, with roughly 2.6% in the top ten. Sequences were obtained from PBMCs. The receptors were sampled from a female donor in good health and CMV-seropositive. Both conserved end residues are part of each CDR3. D genes are given only for firm matches.

d_call	j_call	v_call	cdr3_aa	cdr3_nt
-	TRBJ2-7	TRBV20-1	CSAGRGNEQYF	TGCAGTGCGGGGAGAGGGAACGAGCAGTACTTC
TRBD1	TRBJ2-7	TRBV18	CASSDGQGFEQYF	TGTGCCAGCTCAGACGGACAGGGGTTTGAGCAGTACTTC
-	TRBJ1-2	TRBV30	CAWDRLQRNYGYTF	TGTGCCTGGGACAGGCTGCAAAGAAACTATGGCTACACCTTC
-	TRBJ1-1	TRBV29-1	CSVERHNTEAFF	TGCAGCGTTGAACGACATAACACTGAAGCTTTCTTT
-	TRBJ1-5	TRBV19	CASSIGAGNQPQHF	TGTGCCAGTAGTATCGGAGCAGGGAATCAGCCCCAGCATTTT
TRBD1	TRBJ1-2	TRBV30	CAWSVWGQGARGYTF	TGTGCCTGGAGTGTATGGGGACAGGGCGCTCGGGGCTACACCTTC
TRBD2	TRBJ2-1	TRBV19	CASMSTPQYGSGRSKEQFF	TGTGCCAGTATGTCCACTCCCCAATACGGTAGCGGGAGGTCCAAGGAGCAGTTCTTC
TRBD1	TRBJ1-5	TRBV6-5	CASSYSGTGDQPQHF	TGTGCCAGCAGTTACTCCGGGACAGGAGATCAGCCCCAGCATTTT
TRBD1	TRBJ2-7	TRBV5-4	CASSPRDREDEQYF	TGTGCCAGCAGCCCGAGGGACAGGGAGGACGAGCAGTACTTC
TRBD2	TRBJ2-7	TRBV27	CASSLGGGQTYEQYF	TGTGCCAGCAGTTTAGGCGGGGGGCAGACCTACGAGCAGTACTTC
-	TRBJ2-1	TRBV19	CASSPVAKSSYNEQFF	TGTGCCAGTAGTCCCGTCGCGAAGAGCTCCTACAATGAGCAGTTCTTC
TRBD1	TRBJ1-4	TRBV5-8	CASSRDRVNEKLFF	TGTGCCAGCAGCCGCGACAGGGTGAATGAAAAACTGTTTTTT
TRBD1	TRBJ1-2	TRBV28	CASIGQGATGGYTF	TGTGCCAGCATTGGACAGGGGGCGACAGGCGGCTACACCTTC
-	TRBJ1-2	TRBV11-2	CASSPPGDPNYGYTF	TGTGCCAGCAGCCCACCAGGGGACCCTAACTATGGCTACACCTTC
-	TRBJ2-2	TRBV29-1	CSVEEVRGLTGELFF	TGCAGCGTTGAAGAAGTGCGGGGCCTAACCGGGGAGCTGTTTTTT
TRBD1	TRBJ2-7	TRBV4-2	CASSQAGQGSSYEQYF	TGTGCCAGCAGCCAAGCGGGACAGGGGAGCTCCTACGAGCAGTACTTC
-	TRBJ2-7	TRBV11-2	CASSLDRLYEQYF	TGTGCCAGCAGCCTCGACAGGCTCTACGAGCAGTACTTC
-	TRBJ2-1	TRBV4-1	CASSEGRDNEQFF	TGCGCCAGCAGCGAGGGTCGTGACAATGAGCAGTTCTTC
-	TRBJ2-5	TRBV19	CASNGAWGDTQYF	TGTGCCAGTAACGGGGCCTGGGGGGACACCCAGTACTTC
TRBD1	TRBJ1-2	TRBV2	CASSEQGGRYGYTF	TGTGCCAGCAGTGAACAGGGGGGTCGCTATGGCTACACCTTC
TRBD1	TRBJ2-1	TRBV10-1	CASDTGGPYNEQFF	TGCGCCAGCGATACAGGGGGCCCCTACAATGAGCAGTTCTTC
-	TRBJ1-1	TRBV28	CATTGTEAFF	TGTGCCACCACCGGCACTGAAGCTTTCTTT
TRBD1	TRBJ1-1	TRBV2	CASSEDRVNIAFF	TGTGCCAGCAGTGAGGACAGGGTGAATATAGCTTTCTTT
-	TRBJ2-3	TRBV9	CASSVVTGDTQYF	TGTGCCAGCAGCGTAGTCACAGGAGATACGCAGTATTTT
TRBD1	TRBJ1-1	TRBV4-3	CASSRDRGIGNTEAFF	TGCGCCAGCAGCCGGGACAGGGGGATCGGAAACACTGAAGCTTTCTTT
-	TRBJ1-5	TRBV19	CASSILGGAGTLYNQPQHF	TGTGCCAGTAGTATATTGGGTGGGGCAGGGACACTATACAATCAGCCCCAGCATTTT
-	TRBJ1-1	TRBV5-4	CASSFTGVAEAFF	TGTGCCAGCAGCTTTACCGGGGTGGCTGAAGCTTTCTTT
-	TRBJ2-7	TRBV4-1	CASSQEQGLEQYF	TGCGCCAGCAGCCAGGAACAGGGTCTGGAGCAGTACTTC
-	TRBJ1-5	TRBV10-3	CAISDGPGKDQPQHF	TGTGCCATCAGTGACGGGCCAGGGAAGGATCAGCCCCAGCATTTT
-	TRBJ1-2	TRBV9	CASSPPRGQDGYTF	TGTGCCAGCAGCCCCCCCCGCGGGCAGGATGGCTACACCTTC
TRBD1	TRBJ1-3	TRBV2	CASRPGTGTVGNTIYF	TGTGCCAGCAGACCCGGGACAGGGACGGTTGGAAACACCATATATTTT
-	TRBJ1-4	TRBV4-2	CASSQDTRVEDEKLFF	TGTGCCAGCAGCCAAGATACGAGGGTGGAGGATGAAAAACTGTTTTTT
TRBD2	TRBJ2-3	TRBV5-4	CATSVPRGGADTQYF	TGTGCCACCAGCGTCCCACGTGGGGGGGCAGATACGCAGTATTTT
TRBD2	TRBJ2-7	TRBV30	CAWRAGTSGSYEQYF	TGTGCCTGGAGAGCCGGGACTAGCGGCTCCTACGAGCAGTACTTC
-	TRBJ1-2	TRBV7-9	CASSNPSGSYTF	TGTGCCAGCAGCAACCCGTCGGGGAGTTACACCTTC
-	TRBJ2-2	TRBV28	CASSRVTGELFF	TGTGCCAGCTCCAGGGTGACCGGGGAGCTGTTTTTT
TRBD2	TRBJ2-1	TRBV19	CASSGLAVSYNEQFF	TGTGCCAGTAGCGGGCTAGCGGTCTCCTACAATGAGCAGTTCTTC
TRBD1	TRBJ1-2	TRBV10-2	CASSPGTGAYGYTF	TGCGCCAGCAGTCCCGGGACAGGGGCCTATGGCTACACCTTC
-	TRBJ1-2	TRBV30	CAWKRNSANYGYTF	TGTGCCTGGAAAAGGAACAGTGCTAACTATGGCTACACCTTC
TRBD1	TRBJ1-2	TRBV28	CASSWGTGDGYTF	TGTGCCAGCAGTTGGGGGACAGGGGATGGCTACACCTTC
-	TRBJ1-3	TRBV7-2	CASSSHGGFGNTIYF	TGTGCCAGCAGCTCTCACGGGGGTTTTGGAAACACCATATATTTT
-	TRBJ2-7	TRBV19	CASSVQEFHEQYF	TGTGCCAGTAGTGTTCAGGAATTCCACGAGCAGTACTTC
-	TRBJ1-1	TRBV30	CACGGKNTEAFF	TGTGCCTGCGGGGGGAAGAACACTGAAGCTTTCTTT
-	TRBJ2-2	TRBV28	CASERPGNTGELFF	TGTGCCAGCGAGCGCCCGGGGAACACCGGGGAGCTGTTTTTT
-	TRBJ2-5	TRBV11-3	CASSLPGTPETQYF	TGTGCCAGCAGCTTGCCCGGGACTCCAGAGACCCAGTACTTC
-	TRBJ2-7	TRBV2	CASSPGQFYEQYF	TGTGCCAGCAGCCCAGGGCAATTCTACGAGCAGTACTTC
TRBD2	TRBJ2-5	TRBV11-1	CASSFGRVAQETQYF	TGTGCCAGCAGCTTTGGGAGGGTGGCGCAAGAGACCCAGTACTTC
TRBD1	TRBJ1-6	TRBV7-2	CASSLGQPNSPLHF	TGTGCCAGCAGCTTGGGACAGCCTAATTCACCCCTCCACTTT
TRBD1	TRBJ2-2	TRBV5-5	CASSSRDRVTGELFF	TGTGCCAGCAGCTCTAGGGACAGGGTCACCGGGGAGCTGTTTTTT
-	TRBJ2-7	TRBV6-5	CASSPPGQHYEQYF	TGTGCCAGCAGTCCCCCCGGACAGCATTACGAGCAGTACTTC
-	TRBJ1-1	TRBV4-3	CASSQEGGHTEAFF	TGCGCCAGCAGCCAAGAGGGGGGGCACACTGAAGCTTTCTTT
-	TRBJ1-4	TRBV5-4	CASSLGAHNEKLFF	TGTGCCAGCAGCTTGGGGGCGCATAATGAAAAACTGTTTTTT
-	TRBJ1-5	TRBV19	CASTKGFQPQHF	TGTGCCAGTACAAAGGGGTTTCAGCCCCAGCATTTT
-	TRBJ1-1	TRBV28	CASTLGARGNTEAFF	TGTGCCAGCACCTTAGGGGCGCGGGGGAACACTGAAGCTTTCTTT
TRBD1	TRBJ1-1	TRBV6-5	CASSYSPTTGAAFF	TGTGCCAGCAGTTACTCGCCAACGACAGGGGCGGCTTTCTTT
-	TRBJ2-7	TRBV29-1	CSVLPTGVYEQYF	TGCAGCGTCCTCCCGACGGGGGTCTACGAGCAGTACTTC
-	TRBJ1-1	TRBV15	CATSRDPEGDTEAFF	TGTGCCACCAGCAGAGATCCTGAAGGGGACACTGAAGCTTTCTTT
-	TRBJ1-6	TRBV9	CASSVTGSWNSPLHF	TGTGCCAGCAGCGTCACAGGGTCTTGGAATTCACCCCTCCACTTT
TRBD1	TRBJ1-3	TRBV7-9	CASSSGQVTSGNTIYF	TGTGCCAGCAGCTCCGGACAGGTGACCTCTGGAAACACCATATATTTT
TRBD1	TRBJ1-5	TRBV27	CASRDRGSQPQHF	TGTGCCAGCAGGGACAGGGGTAGTCAGCCCCAGCATTTT